This entry lists 22 T cell receptor beta chains sequenced from one sample in a study of metastatic and nonmetastatic thyroid tumors. Thyroid surgery was performed in patients who had received no treatment beforehand. TCRdb reprocessed the PCR reads via MiXCR. The table lists 16,000 or so clones, 20% to 25% of them singletons. The sequencing input was tumor tissue. The receptors originated from a male donor with papillary thyroid cancer or a benign thyroid nodule (not recorded which). Some clones in this sample may be carry-over from other donors' samples.

As regards this clone: The junction shows a germline mismatch at one end, possibly a read error. The rearrangement uses TRBV10-3 and TRBJ1-2, with D possibly being TRBD1 (6 bases). The CDR3 has 16 amino acids. Germline-derived CDR1 and CDR2 are ENHRY and SYGVKD. CDR3 region: CAISESQTGQSYGYAF. The DNA of the CDR3 is TGTGCCATCAGTGAGTCCCAGACAGGCCAATCCTATGGCTACGCCTTC.

This clone has a count of ten or more. The rearrangement joins TRBV11-1 to TRBJ2-3; maybe TRBD1 (6 bases). V dropped 0 bases and J dropped 2 bases, with 9 bases sitting between them. Germline-derived CDR1 and CDR2 are SGHAT and FQDESV (reference sequence). This CDR3 has 15 residues. The CDR3 coding sequence is TGTGCCAGCAGCTTAGCGGGGGCCCTCACAGATACGCAGTATTTT. Its translation: CASSLAGALTDTQYF.

The chain joins TRBV11-3 to TRBJ1-2; D unresolved. Germline loops: CDR1 SGHNT, CDR2 YENEEA. The CDR3 runs 14 residues. V dropped 1 base and J dropped 8 bases, with 14 bases sitting between them. The CDR3 sequence: CASSLARRVGGYTF. The CDR3 DNA reads as TGTGCCAGCAGCTTAGCGAGGAGGGTTGGCGGCTACACCTTC.

This clone was observed at least ten times. The V gene is TRBV18, the J gene TRBJ2-7; 7 nucleotides agree with TRBD1. There are 14 residues in the CDR3. Germline V gives CDR1 KGHSH, CDR2 LQKENI. V shed 4 bases and J 4 bases; nucleotides not matched to a gene: 7. The CDR3 nucleotides read TGTGCCAGCTCACAACCGGGACAGATTTACGAGCAGTACTTC. Protein product: CASSQPGQIYEQYF. The entire variable domain, with the rest obtained from reference TRBV18 and TRBJ2-7, is as follows: NAGVMQNPRHLVRRRGQEARLRCSPMKGHSHVYWYRQLPEEGLKFMVYLQKENIIDESGMPKERFSAEFPKEGPSILRIQQVVRGDSAAYFCASSQPGQIYEQYFGPGTRLTVT.

In nucleotides, the CDR3 is TGTGCCAGCAGTTACCGAGGGAATCAGCCCCAGCATTTT. Its protein is CASSYRGNQPQHF. V gene TRBV6-2 or TRBV6-3 combines with J gene TRBJ1-5, with D unresolved. CDR3 length equals 13 residues. CDR1 and CDR2 (germline): MNHEY, SVGEGT. V was pared by 2 bases and J by 4 bases, with 6 bases between.

This clone has more than one count but fewer than ten. The V and J genes are TRBV28 and TRBJ2-1; tentatively, D is TRBD2 (5 bases). V was cut by 2 bases and J by 4 bases, with 12 bases left in between. Germline V gene lookup returns CDR1 MDHEN and CDR2 SYDVKM. The CDR3 consists of 15 residues. Here the CDR3 DNA reads TGTGCCAGCAGTTTAAGAGGGAACTCGTACAATGAGCAGTTCTTC. It translates to CASSLRGNSYNEQFF.

This clone was detected many times. The chain couples TRBV14 to TRBJ1-2; TRBD1 might be the D (5 bases). The CDR3 loop spans 15 amino acids. Trimming stripped 5 bases from V and 8 bases from J, with 21 bases between. The germline gives CDR1 SGHDN, CDR2 FVKESK. The CDR3 DNA sequence: TGTGCCAGCAGCGACAGAGCCGGGACCAGCCGGGGCTACACCTTC. Translation gives CASSDRAGTSRGYTF.

This clone was seen only a few times. J is TRBJ2-6 and V is TRBV28, with D unresolved. This CDR3 comprises 15 residues. Germline CDR1 MDHEN, CDR2 SYDVKM. V was shortened by 5 bases and J by 1 base, with 9 bases between the two germline ends. The CDR3 DNA reads as TGTGCCAGCAGTACCACGTCGTCTGGGGCCAACGTCCTGACTTTC. It encodes CASSTTSSGANVLTF.

This clone showed up many times. The genes are TRBV5-4 and TRBJ1-5; D unresolved. The CDR3 is 14 amino acids. From germline, CDR1 is SGHNT and CDR2 YYREEE (reference sequence). Trimming took off 1 base at V and 5 bases at J, with 10 bases between the two ends. CDR3 in DNA: TGTGCCAGCAGCTTGAACCCGGGCGATCAGCCCCAGCATTTT. Translating gives CASSLNPGDQPQHF.

This clone was recorded a few times. In nucleotides, the CDR3 is TGTGCCATCAGTTCTCCTGGCACAGATACGCAGTATTTT. It encodes CAISSPGTDTQYF. The chain is built from TRBV10-3 and TRBJ2-3, with D unclear. Germline V lookup: CDR1 ENHRY, CDR2 SYGVKD. CDR3 length: 13 amino acids. The V end was cut by 5 bases, the J end by 1 base, with 7 bases between.

In its sample, this clone was seen many times. The chain couples TRBV5-4 to TRBJ2-7; D is possibly TRBD1 (6 bases). V was trimmed by 0 bases and J by 4 bases, leaving 11 bases between them. The CDR3 loop spans 14 amino acids. Germline CDR1 SGHNT, CDR2 YYREEE (reference sequence). CDR3 protein: CASSLGGQIYEQYF. CDR3 DNA sequence: TGTGCCAGCAGCTTGGGGGGACAAATTTACGAGCAGTACTTC.

This clone was seen repeatedly, ten times or more. The rearrangement links TRBV19 to TRBJ2-1, with D tentatively TRBD1 (5 bases). This CDR3 comprises 12 residues. CDR1 and CDR2 from the germline V gene are LNHDA and SQIVND (reference sequence). V lost 0 bases and J lost 12, with 9 bases in between. CDR3 in DNA: TGTGCCAGTAGTATAGAGGGGCTACCGCAGTTCTTC. This translates into CASSIEGLPQFF. Variable domain in full (rest from reference TRBV19 and TRBJ2-1): DGGITQSPKYLFRKEGQNVTLSCEQNLNHDAMYWYRQDPGQGLRLIYYSQIVNDFQKGDIAEGYSVSREKKESFPLTVTSAQKNPTAFYLCASSIEGLPQFFGPGTRLTVL.

By sample fraction, this clone is medium-sized (0.01 to 0.1%). V gene TRBV12-3 or TRBV12-4 combines with J gene TRBJ1-2; 11 nucleotides agree with TRBD1. The ends lost 5 bases at V and 3 bases at J; junction bases unmatched: 2. There are 14 residues in the CDR3. CDR3 bases: TGTGCCAGCAGTGGGGGACAGGGGGACTATGGCTACACCTTC. The encoded protein is CASSGGQGDYGYTF.

V is TRBV28 and J is TRBJ1-1; D is perhaps TRBD1 (5 bases). This CDR3 comprises 12 residues. CDR1 MDHEN and CDR2 SYDVKM come from the germline V gene. The CDR3 coding sequence is TGTTTCACCCTCAGGGAGAACACTGAAGCTTTCTTT. Translating it yields CFTLRENTEAFF. Supplemented by reference TRBV28 and TRBJ1-1, the full variable domain reads DVKVTQSSRYLVKRTGEKVFLECVQDMDHENMFWYRQDPGLGLRLIYFSYDVKMKEKGDIPEGYSVSREKKERFSLILESASTNQTSMYLCFTLRENTEAFFGQGTRLTVV.

By frequency in the sample, this clone is medium-sized. This chain connects TRBV27 to TRBJ1-5, with D perhaps TRBD1 (6 bases). The germline V gene has CDR1 MNHEY and CDR2 SMNVEV (reference sequence). This CDR3 comprises 15 residues. V was pared by 4 bases and J by 2 bases, with 12 bases between. The CDR3 nucleotides are TGTGCCAGCAGTTCAGGGGTAATCGGCAATCAGCCCCAGCATTTT. This encodes CASSSGVIGNQPQHF.

This chain links TRBV2 with TRBJ1-1; tentative D call: TRBD1 (6 bases). The CDR3 runs 14 residues. Germline V gene sequence: CDR1 SNHLY, CDR2 FYNNEI. Trimming removed 8 bases from V and 2 bases from J, with 15 bases in between. CDR3 bases: TGTGCCAGCCGTTTTACAGGGATCAACACTGAAGCTTTCTTT. It specifies CASRFTGINTEAFF.

This clone was detected ten times or more. The chain uses TRBV28 and TRBJ1-1; the D gene is possibly TRBD1 (5 bases). V shed 6 bases and J shed 3 bases, with 14 bases lying between them. Germline V lookup: CDR1 MDHEN, CDR2 SYDVKM. This CDR3 has 14 residues. CDR3 coding DNA: TGTGCCAGCAGCCCTGCCGGGGACTACACTGAAGCTTTCTTT. This codes for CASSPAGDYTEAFF.

About this clone itself: Relative to the germline gene, one junction end is altered; a read error may explain this. The chain employs TRBV11-2 and TRBJ2-3, with D tentatively TRBD1 (6 bases). CDR3 size: 16 residues. From germline, CDR1 is SGHAT and CDR2 FQNNGV. DNA for the CDR3: TGTGCCAGCAGTGGTCGGGACACGGACCCCACAGACACGCAGTATTTT. Translation: CASSGRDTDPTDTQYF. The whole variable domain, remainder taken from reference TRBV11-2 and TRBJ2-3, is EAGVAQSPRYKIIEKRQSVAFWCNPISGHATLYWYQQILGQGPKLLIQFQNNGVVDDSQLPKDRFSAERLKGVDSTLKIQPAKLEDSAVYLCASSGRDTDPTDTQYFGPGTRLTVL.

This clone is classed as medium-sized. This chain uses TRBV5-1 with TRBJ2-7; TRBD1 is a possible D gene (6 bases). Germline V gives CDR1 SGHRS, CDR2 YFSETQ. Trimming left V 0 bases short and J 0 bases short, with 10 bases between. This CDR3 is 15 amino acids long. The CDR3, as DNA: TGCGCCAGCAGCTTGGCAGGGGCGGACTCCTACGAGCAGTACTTC. Translated, it gives CASSLAGADSYEQYF.

The rearrangement joins TRBV9 to TRBJ2-5; TRBD1 aligns across 7 bases. The CDR3 is 14 residues long. V was pared by 3 bases and J by 7 bases, with 9 bases of the junction left unmatched. CDR1 and CDR2 from the germline V gene are SGDLS and YYNGEE. The CDR3 reads CASSAGTVLGTQYF. The CDR3 DNA follows: TGTGCCAGCAGCGCCGGGACAGTGTTAGGGACCCAGTACTTC.

This sequence joins TRBV30 and TRBJ1-1; 7 bases match TRBD1. V was clipped by 2 bases and J by 3 bases; unmatched bases: 12. CDR1 and CDR2 from the germline V gene are GTSNPN and SVGIG (reference sequence). This CDR3 is built from 16 residues. The CDR3, as DNA: TGTGCCTGGAGTCCCCCAGGGGGGGCGGGGGACACTGAAGCTTTCTTT. Translation gives CAWSPPGGAGDTEAFF.

This clone was found many times. The chain employs TRBV19 and TRBJ2-2; D is ambiguous. Germline V gene lookup returns CDR1 LNHDA and CDR2 SQIVND (reference sequence). Deletions cut 11 bases from V and 4 bases from J, with 14 bases between. CDR3 length: 13 residues. The CDR3 sequence is CALTSGRTGELFF. As DNA, the CDR3 is TGTGCCCTCACATCAGGTCGCACCGGGGAGCTGTTTTTT.